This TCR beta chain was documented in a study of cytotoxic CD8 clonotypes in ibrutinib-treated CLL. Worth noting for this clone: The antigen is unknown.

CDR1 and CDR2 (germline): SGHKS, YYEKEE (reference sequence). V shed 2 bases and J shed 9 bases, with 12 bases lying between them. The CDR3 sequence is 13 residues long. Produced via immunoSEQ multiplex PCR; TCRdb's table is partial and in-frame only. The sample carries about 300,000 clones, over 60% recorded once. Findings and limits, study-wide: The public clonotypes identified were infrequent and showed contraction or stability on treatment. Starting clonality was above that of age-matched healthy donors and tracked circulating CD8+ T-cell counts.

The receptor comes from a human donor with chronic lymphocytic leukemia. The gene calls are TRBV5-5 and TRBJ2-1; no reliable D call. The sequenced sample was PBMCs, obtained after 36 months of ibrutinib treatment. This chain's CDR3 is CASSFLSYLEQFF. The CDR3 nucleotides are TGTGCCAGCAGCTTTCTATCATATCTTGAGCAGTTCTTC. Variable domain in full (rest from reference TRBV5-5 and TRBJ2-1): DAGVTQSPTHLIKTRGQQVTLRCSPISGHKSVSWYQQVLGQGPQFIFQYYEKEERGRGNFPDRFSARQFPNYSSELNVNALLLGDSALYLCASSFLSYLEQFFGPGTRLTVL.